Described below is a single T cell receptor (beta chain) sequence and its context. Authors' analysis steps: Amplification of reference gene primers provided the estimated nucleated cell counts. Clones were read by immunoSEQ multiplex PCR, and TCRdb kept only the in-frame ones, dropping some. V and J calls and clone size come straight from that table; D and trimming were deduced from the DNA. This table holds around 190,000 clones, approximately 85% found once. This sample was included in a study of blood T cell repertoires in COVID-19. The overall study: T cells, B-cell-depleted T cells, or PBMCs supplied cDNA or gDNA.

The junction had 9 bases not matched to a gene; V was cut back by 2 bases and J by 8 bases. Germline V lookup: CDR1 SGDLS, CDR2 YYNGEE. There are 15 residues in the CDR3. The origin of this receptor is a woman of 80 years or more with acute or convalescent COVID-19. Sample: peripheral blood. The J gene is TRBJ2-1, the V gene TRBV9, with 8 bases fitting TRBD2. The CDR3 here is CASSVNSGSRYEQFF. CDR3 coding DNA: TGTGCCAGCAGCGTTAACAGCGGGAGTCGGTATGAGCAGTTCTTC.